This T cell receptor beta chain was obtained from a study of blood T cell repertoires in COVID-19. CDR1 MNHEY and CDR2 SMNVEV come from the germline V gene (reference sequence). Deletions cut 6 bases from V and 7 bases from J, with 9 bases between. The CDR3 is made up of 12 amino acids. This clone has more than one count but fewer than ten. Self-reported history from a screening survey and questionnaire set each donor's cohort. It was within 2 weeks before study entry that exposed participants met a COVID-19 case. Per the original data handling: Amplified reference gene primers provided the basis for estimating nucleated cell counts. Assay: immunoSEQ multiplex PCR; the TCRdb copy retains only in-frame clones and omits some. Clone size and V and J calls were adopted from that table, with D and trimming inferred from the DNA. The sample lists 350,000 to 400,000 clones; about nine tenths were seen once.

Sequencing was carried out using PBMCs or T cells enriched from blood (not recorded which). This clonotype was obtained from a woman aged 35 to 49 who had been exposed to COVID-19. The chain links TRBV27 to TRBJ1-4; no clear D gene. The CDR3 nucleotides are TGTGCCAGCAGACGGGTGGGTGAAAAACTGTTTTTT. Translation gives CASRRVGEKLFF.